The 13 T cell receptor beta chains reported below all come from one sample, sequenced in a study of blood T cell repertoires in COVID-19 (dated by TCRdb to between 2020 and 2021). The receptor library was made with the immunoSEQ multiplex PCR assay. The table comes from immuneACCESS by way of TCRdb, which keeps in-frame sequences with V and J called. Part of the clones is missing from these tables; in studies checked, under half for an unresolved V gene and the rest for unknown reasons. Counted in this sample were around 310,000 clones; around nine tenths of them appeared once. About 5% of the sample rests with the top ten. Input material: PBMCs or T cells enriched from blood (not recorded which). The receptors originated from a man aged 25-45 years who had recovered from COVID-19.

The chain has TRBV3-1 (or the pseudogene TRBV3-2) and TRBJ2-7; no clear D. CDR3 length: 12 residues. Trimming removed 2 bases at V and 3 bases at J, with 5 bases between. CDR1 is LGHDT and CDR2 is YNNKEL in the germline V gene (reference sequence). CDR3 DNA: TGTGCCAGCAGCCAAACCTACTACGAGCAGTACTTC. Amino acid sequence: CASSQTYYEQYF.

The V call is TRBV28, the J call TRBJ1-5; TRBD1 agrees at 10 bases. Germline assignment: CDR1 MDHEN and CDR2 SYDVKM. The J segment lost 5 bases and the V segment lost 5 bases, leaving 3 bases of the junction unmatched. The CDR3 consists of 14 residues. CDR3 bases: TGTGCCAGCAGTCGACAGGGGGCGGATCAGCCCCAGCATTTT. This gives the protein CASSRQGADQPQHF.

This clone was detected once. The V and J genes are TRBV15 and TRBJ1-3; D is possibly TRBD1 (5 bases). Germline V lookup: CDR1 LNHNV, CDR2 YYDKDF (reference sequence). This CDR3 contains 15 residues. V lost 0 bases and J lost 2, with 8 bases in between. CDR3 residues: CATSREQVAGNTIYF. The CDR3 region has the DNA TGTGCCACCAGCAGAGAACAGGTCGCTGGAAACACCATATATTTT.

The chain recombines TRBV28 with TRBJ2-7; 7 bases fit TRBD1. The CDR3 runs to 14 residues. The V and J ends lost 7 bases and 1 base, in that order; junction bases with no gene match: 7. Germline CDR1 and CDR2: MDHEN and SYDVKM. This chain's CDR3 is CASNADRVSYEQYF. CDR3 DNA sequence: TGTGCCAGCAACGCCGACAGGGTGTCCTACGAGCAGTACTTC.

The chain joins TRBV18 to TRBJ1-5; 7 bases agree with TRBD1. The CDR3 has 17 amino acids. The V segment lost 4 bases and the J segment 7 bases; nucleotides outside the gene matches: 16. Germline CDR1 is KGHSH and CDR2 is LQKENI. The CDR3 loop is CASSLAAGGADGQPQHF. CDR3 coding DNA: TGTGCCAGCTCACTAGCGGCAGGGGGTGCGGATGGGCAGCCCCAGCATTTT. Variable domain in full (rest from reference TRBV18 and TRBJ1-5): NAGVMQNPRHLVRRRGQEARLRCSPMKGHSHVYWYRQLPEEGLKFMVYLQKENIIDESGMPKERFSAEFPKEGPSILRIQQVVRGDSAAYFCASSLAAGGADGQPQHFGDGTRLSIL.

The chain combines TRBV28 with TRBJ1-2; the match to TRBD1 covers 8 bases. Germline-derived CDR1 and CDR2 are MDHEN and SYDVKM. With 5 bases clipped from V and 5 bases from J, the junction kept 13 bases outside the gene matches. The CDR3 is made up of 16 amino acids. CDR3 sequence reads: CASSRTGSPSGYGYTF. The DNA of the CDR3 is TGTGCCAGCAGTAGGACAGGGAGCCCCTCGGGGTATGGCTACACCTTC.

The chain links TRBV29-1 to TRBJ1-2; TRBD1 aligns across 7 bases. The CDR3 has 14 amino acids. V shed 1 base, J shed 0 bases, and the junction held 2 bases outside the gene matches. Germline V CDR1 and CDR2: SQVTM, ANQGSEA. DNA of the CDR3: TGCAGCGTTGAAGGGGACAGTCCTAACTATGGCTACACCTTC. Encoded protein: CSVEGDSPNYGYTF.

This clone was seen a single time. CDR3 in DNA: TGTGCCAGCAGACAGTTTCAGTATTCACCCCTCCACTTT. Translating it yields CASRQFQYSPLHF. This sequence joins TRBV6-5 and TRBJ1-6; D not certain. CDR3 length: 13 residues. CDR1 and CDR2 from the germline V gene are MNHEY and SVGAGI. V was shortened by 6 bases and J by 8 bases, with 11 bases between the two germline ends.

This rearrangement joins TRBV7-9 to TRBJ2-5; 7 nucleotides line up with TRBD2. The trim removed 1 base at V and 5 bases at J, leaving 7 bases unmatched. The CDR3 has 15 residues. CDR1 and CDR2 from the germline V gene are SEHNR and FQNEAQ (reference sequence). CDR3 coding DNA: TGTGCCAGCAGCTTAGTTGCAGGGCGGGGGGAGACCCAGTACTTC. It translates to CASSLVAGRGETQYF.

This sequence joins TRBV27 and TRBJ2-1; 9 nucleotides line up with TRBD2. Trimming removed 2 bases from V and 3 bases from J; junction bases left unmatched: 11. Looked up from germline, CDR1 is MNHEY and CDR2 is SMNVEV (reference sequence). CDR3 length: 18 residues. CDR3 loop: CASSLRSLLAGDYNEQFF. CDR3 nucleotide sequence: TGTGCCAGCAGTTTACGCTCCCTCTTAGCGGGGGACTACAATGAGCAGTTCTTC.

The V call is TRBV30, the J call TRBJ1-1; no firm D call. Trimming removed 0 bases from V and 5 bases from J, with 7 bases in between. CDR1 GTSNPN and CDR2 SVGIG come from the germline V gene (reference sequence). The length of the CDR3 is 12 residues. The CDR3 sequence is CAWSVEGTEAFF. CDR3 coding DNA: TGTGCCTGGAGTGTAGAGGGTACTGAAGCTTTCTTT.

The J gene is TRBJ2-2, the V gene TRBV11-3, with D tentatively TRBD2 (6 bases). The ends were cut back, 1 base at V and 4 bases at J, with 10 bases in the middle. Germline V gene data show CDR1 as SGHNT and CDR2 as YENEEA. The CDR3 loop spans 15 amino acids. CDR3 residues: CASSLVGRGTGELFF. The CDR3 DNA follows: TGTGCCAGCAGCTTAGTAGGGCGGGGCACCGGGGAGCTGTTTTTT. Supplemented by reference TRBV11-3 and TRBJ2-2, the full variable domain reads EAGVVQSPRYKIIEKKQPVAFWCNPISGHNTLYWYLQNLGQGPELLIRYENEEAVDDSQLPKDRFSAERLKGVDSTLKIQPAELGDSAVYLCASSLVGRGTGELFFGEGSRLTVL.

The genes are TRBV27 and TRBJ1-5, with TRBD1 identical over 9 bases. CDR3 size: 14 residues. Germline CDR1 reads MNHEY; CDR2 reads SMNVEV (reference sequence). The V and J ends lost 5 bases and 5 bases, in that order; junction bases with no gene match: 4. The CDR3 DNA is TGTGCCAGCAGTACATACAGGGGGCATCAGCCCCAGCATTTT. This sequence encodes CASSTYRGHQPQHF.